The 25 T cell receptor beta chains in this list originate from one sample, sequenced in a study of blood T cell repertoires in COVID-19. Repertoires were generated with immunoSEQ multiplex PCR, while TCRdb's copy carries only in-frame clones and drops some. The sample has some 20,000 clones, around 86% seen once; the top ten hold approximately 11%. Sample: peripheral blood. All receptors come from a human donor in a cohort sampled during active COVID-19.

The chain links TRBV28 to TRBJ1-2; 8 positions agree with TRBD1. V was pared by 6 bases and J by 2 bases, with 8 bases of the junction left unmatched. The germline V gene encodes CDR1 MDHEN and CDR2 SYDVKM. The CDR3 sequence is 15 residues long. This CDR3 is CASRPTWTGNYGYTF. The CDR3 DNA sequence: TGTGCCAGCAGACCCACCTGGACAGGGAACTATGGCTACACCTTC.

The chain has TRBV28 and TRBJ2-5, with TRBD2 matching over 10 bases. The CDR3 runs 15 residues. Germline-derived CDR1 and CDR2 are MDHEN and SYDVKM. After removal of 6 bases from V and 4 bases from J, the junction contained 8 bases not matched to a gene. As DNA, the CDR3 is TGTGCCAGCAGAGCAGCGGGAGGGCCCCCAGAGACCCAGTACTTC. Protein: CASRAAGGPPETQYF.

This clone has more than one count but fewer than ten. The CDR3 sequence is CASSQWYGSTSGTHEQYF. The CDR3 DNA reads as TGTGCCAGCAGTCAGTGGTACGGGTCCACTAGCGGTACCCACGAGCAGTACTTC. The V gene is TRBV6-6, the J gene TRBJ2-7; 8 bases agree with TRBD2. The germline V gene encodes CDR1 MNHNY and CDR2 SVGAGI (reference sequence). The CDR3 has 18 amino acids. V dropped 5 bases and J dropped 5; count of bases not matched to a gene: 20.

The V and J genes are TRBV18 and TRBJ2-2; D is possibly TRBD2 (6 bases). Germline values: CDR1 KGHSH, CDR2 LQKENI. The V end was cut by 0 bases, the J end by 4 bases, with 12 bases between. The CDR3 totals 16 residues. The CDR3 reads CASSPPTSSSTGELFF. As DNA, the CDR3 is TGTGCCAGCTCACCACCTACTAGCTCTTCCACCGGGGAGCTGTTTTTT.

The rearrangement joins TRBV28 to TRBJ2-7; D is perhaps TRBD2 (7 bases). CDR3 length: 16 residues. Germline values: CDR1 MDHEN, CDR2 SYDVKM. V lost 7 bases and J 0 bases, leaving 19 bases between the germline ends. The CDR3 protein is CASTSPGGPFSYEQYF. The CDR3 DNA reads TGTGCCAGCACCTCCCCCGGGGGGCCATTCTCCTACGAGCAGTACTTC.

The chain is built from TRBV5-1 and TRBJ1-3; tentatively, D is TRBD1 (6 bases). From germline, CDR1 is SGHRS and CDR2 YFSETQ. Trimming left V 4 bases short and J 9 bases short, with 17 bases between. The CDR3 is made up of 14 amino acids. The chain's CDR3 is CASSPHTGPATIYF. CDR3 nucleotide sequence: TGCGCCAGCAGCCCGCACACAGGGCCGGCCACCATATATTTT.

The chain recombines TRBV7-8 with TRBJ2-7; 9 bases line up with TRBD2. The ends lost 5 bases at V and 7 bases at J; junction bases unmatched: 12. The CDR3 loop spans 15 amino acids. Germline CDR1 reads SGHVS; CDR2 reads FQNEAQ. The CDR3 protein is CASSRAGGTVGEQYF. CDR3 coding DNA: TGTGCCAGCAGCCGAGCGGGGGGAACGGTGGGGGAGCAGTACTTC.

This chain's CDR3 is CASVTGRGTEAFF. CDR3 in DNA: TGTGCCAGTGTGACAGGGCGAGGCACTGAAGCTTTCTTT. J is TRBJ1-1 and V is TRBV7-9; TRBD1 matches 7 bases. In germline, CDR1 is SEHNR, CDR2 FQNEAQ (reference sequence). The V gene end was trimmed by 9 bases and the J gene end by 4 bases; junction bases not matched to a gene: 8. This CDR3 has 13 amino acids.

This sequence joins TRBV6-1 and TRBJ2-7; D is possibly TRBD1 (6 bases). This CDR3 is 13 amino acids long. Germline assignment: CDR1 MNHNS and CDR2 SASEGT. Trimming cost V 2 bases and J 3 bases, with 8 bases left between them. The CDR3 coding sequence is TGTGCCAGCAGTGAATACAGGGACTACGAGCAGTACTTC. Translating it yields CASSEYRDYEQYF.

The chain joins TRBV5-1 to TRBJ2-3, with a tentative D call TRBD1 (5 bases). This CDR3 spans 13 amino acids. Between the trimmed V and J ends, which lost 4 bases and 4 bases, there was a span of 10 bases. The germline CDR1 and CDR2 sequences are SGHRS and YFSETQ. CDR3 sequence (DNA): TGCGCCAGCAGCCCAACAGGTCCAGATACGCAGTATTTT. It yields the protein CASSPTGPDTQYF. The full variable domain, rest sourced from reference TRBV5-1 and TRBJ2-3, is KAGVTQTPRYLIKTRGQQVTLSCSPISGHRSVSWYQQTPGQGLQFLFEYFSETQRNKGNFPGRFSGRQFSNSRSEMNVSTLELGDSALYLCASSPTGPDTQYFGPGTRLTVL.

V is TRBV19 and J is TRBJ2-7; 8 nucleotides agree with TRBD2. After removal of 7 bases from V and 6 bases from J, the junction contained 11 bases not matched to a gene. Per the germline V gene, CDR1 is LNHDA and CDR2 is SQIVND (reference sequence). This CDR3 has 14 amino acids. Here the CDR3 reads CASNLAGSASEQYF. CDR3 sequence (DNA): TGTGCCAGTAATTTAGCGGGATCGGCCTCCGAGCAGTACTTC.

The J gene is TRBJ1-6, the V gene TRBV5-8; D remains ambiguous. Trimming took off 0 bases at V and 1 base at J, with 8 bases between the two ends. Germline CDR1 and CDR2: SGHTS and YDEGEE. CDR3 length equals 16 residues. The CDR3 DNA reads TGTGCCAGCAGCTTGGCCCCTCGGTCCTATAATTCACCCCTCCACTTT. Its translation is CASSLAPRSYNSPLHF.

CDR3 bases: TGTGCCATCACTCAGGACAGGGATGTCGTCTATGGCTACACCTTC. Amino acids: CAITQDRDVVYGYTF. The chain is built from TRBV10-3 and TRBJ1-2; 8 bases align to TRBD1. Looked up from germline, CDR1 is ENHRY and CDR2 is SYGVKD. This CDR3 has 15 residues. With V trimmed by 7 bases and J by 4 bases, 11 bases remained unmatched.

The chain joins TRBV2 to TRBJ2-7, with TRBD1 matching 8 bases. CDR3 length equals 14 residues. Germline V CDR1 and CDR2: SNHLY, FYNNEI. V trimming: 5 bases; J trimming: 5 bases; junction bases outside the gene matches: 8. In DNA, the CDR3 is TGTGCCAGCAGTTCAGACAGGGGTAGGGACGAGCAGTACTTC. Translation gives CASSSDRGRDEQYF.

The rearrangement uses TRBV27 and TRBJ1-2; no clear D. This CDR3 is 14 amino acids long. Per the germline V gene, CDR1 is MNHEY and CDR2 is SMNVEV (reference sequence). Deletions cut 6 bases from V and 4 bases from J, with 15 bases between. This CDR3 reads CASSLDRFGYGYTF. The CDR3 region has the DNA TGTGCCAGCAGCCTAGATCGGTTCGGCTATGGCTACACCTTC.

The chain has TRBV24-1 and TRBJ1-5; D possibly corresponds to TRBD1 (6 bases). CDR1 KGHDR and CDR2 SFDVKD come from the germline V gene. Trimming removed 9 bases from V and 3 bases from J, with 14 bases in between. This CDR3 region has 14 residues. Here the CDR3 reads CATSPGDINQPQHF. CDR3 in DNA: TGTGCCACCTCCCCCGGGGACATCAATCAGCCCCAGCATTTT.

The V call is TRBV30, the J call TRBJ2-6; maybe TRBD1 (7 bases). Per the germline V gene, CDR1 is GTSNPN and CDR2 is SVGIG (reference sequence). The CDR3 extends over 15 amino acids. The V and J ends lost 8 bases and 3 bases respectively, with 17 bases between them. CDR3 protein: CARGEGGGGANVLTF. CDR3 DNA sequence: TGTGCCCGCGGGGAAGGGGGCGGTGGGGCCAACGTCCTGACTTTC.

This chain joins TRBV28 and TRBJ2-3, with 13 nucleotides matching TRBD2. V shed 7 bases and J 13 bases; nucleotides not matched to a gene: 8. CDR1 is MDHEN, CDR2 SYDVKM, per germline. This CDR3 is built from 13 residues. As DNA, the CDR3 is TGTGCCAGCATGTGGACTAGCGGGAGCGTCAAGTATTTT. It translates to CASMWTSGSVKYF.

The rearrangement joins TRBV5-1 to TRBJ2-5, with 9 bases aligning to TRBD1. Germline V CDR1 and CDR2: SGHRS, YFSETQ. With V trimmed by 0 bases and J by 4 bases, 7 bases remained unmatched. The CDR3 spans 16 residues. The DNA for the CDR3 is TGCGCCAGCAGCTTGGCCCCGGGACAGGGAGTAGAGACCCAGTACTTC. As protein: CASSLAPGQGVETQYF.

The chain combines TRBV9 with TRBJ2-4, with D maybe TRBD2 (6 bases). V was trimmed by 2 bases and J by 7 bases, leaving 13 bases between them. The V gene's germline CDR1 is SGDLS and CDR2 YYNGEE. This CDR3 comprises 14 residues. CDR3 protein: CASSVGTEGNIQYF. The CDR3, as DNA: TGTGCCAGCAGCGTGGGCACGGAGGGGAACATTCAGTACTTC.

The genes are TRBV7-2 and TRBJ2-1, with D possibly being TRBD1 (6 bases). Germline loops: CDR1 SGHTA, CDR2 FQGNSA. The CDR3 has 16 amino acids. V lost 1 base, J lost 6 bases, and 16 bases lay in between. CDR3 bases: TGTGCCAGCAGCTTAGGGCTCGGCAGGGGTGGCAATGAGCAGTTCTTC. It is translated as CASSLGLGRGGNEQFF.

The sample holds one count of this clone. This chain joins TRBV6-6 and TRBJ2-1, with TRBD2 matching over 9 bases. V gave up 5 bases and J gave up 7 bases; unmatched junction bases: 9. The CDR3 sequence is 15 residues long. CDR1 MNHNY and CDR2 SVGAGI come from the germline V gene (reference sequence). This CDR3 is CASSPSGNGLNEQFF. In DNA form, the CDR3 reads TGTGCCAGCAGTCCTAGCGGGAACGGGCTTAATGAGCAGTTCTTC.

This chain joins TRBV19 and TRBJ2-7, with TRBD2 identical over 8 bases. In germline, CDR1 is LNHDA, CDR2 SQIVND (reference sequence). The CDR3 runs to 14 residues. V was pared by 3 bases and J by 6 bases, with 7 bases of the junction left unmatched. This CDR3 reads CASSIRAGVREQYF. The CDR3 coding sequence is TGTGCCAGTAGTATTCGAGCGGGAGTACGCGAGCAGTACTTC.

The CDR3 reads CAWSALNEQFF. The DNA of the CDR3 is TGTGCCTGGAGTGCTCTGAATGAGCAGTTCTTC. V usage is TRBV30 and J usage is TRBJ2-1; D call uncertain. The ends were cut back, 1 base at V and 7 bases at J, with 5 bases in the middle. Germline CDR1 and CDR2: GTSNPN and SVGIG (reference sequence). CDR3 length: 11 residues. Using reference TRBV30 and TRBJ2-1 for the parts outside the CDR3, the full variable domain is SQTIHQWPATLVQPVGSPLSLECTVEGTSNPNLYWYRQAAGRGLQLLFYSVGIGQISSEVPQNLSASRPQDRQFILSSKKLLLSDSGFYLCAWSALNEQFFGPGTRLTVL.

The V gene is TRBV6-1, the J gene TRBJ1-5, with D possibly being TRBD1 (6 bases). This CDR3 comprises 16 residues. Germline V gives CDR1 MNHNS, CDR2 SASEGT. Trimming took 0 bases from V and 3 from J, leaving 12 bases between them. The CDR3 here is CASSEALTGNNQPQHF. The CDR3 nucleotides are TGTGCCAGCAGTGAAGCGTTGACAGGAAACAATCAGCCCCAGCATTTT.